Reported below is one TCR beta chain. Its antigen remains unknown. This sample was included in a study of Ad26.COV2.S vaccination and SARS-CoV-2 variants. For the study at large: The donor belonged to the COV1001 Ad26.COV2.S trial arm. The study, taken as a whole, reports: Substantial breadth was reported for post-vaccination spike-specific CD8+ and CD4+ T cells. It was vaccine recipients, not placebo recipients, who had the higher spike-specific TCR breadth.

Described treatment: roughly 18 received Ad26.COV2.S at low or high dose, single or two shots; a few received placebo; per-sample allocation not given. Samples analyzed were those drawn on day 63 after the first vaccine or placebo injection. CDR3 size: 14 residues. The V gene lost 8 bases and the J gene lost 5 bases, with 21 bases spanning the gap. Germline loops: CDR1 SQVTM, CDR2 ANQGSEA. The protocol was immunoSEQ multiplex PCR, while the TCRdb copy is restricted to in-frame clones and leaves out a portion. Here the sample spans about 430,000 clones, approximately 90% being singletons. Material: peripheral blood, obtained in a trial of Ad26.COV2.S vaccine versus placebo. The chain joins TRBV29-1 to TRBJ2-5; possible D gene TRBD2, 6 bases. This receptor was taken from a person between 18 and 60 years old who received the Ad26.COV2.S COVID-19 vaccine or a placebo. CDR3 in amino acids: CSSASAQKGETQYF. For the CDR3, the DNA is TGCAGCTCGGCTAGCGCCCAAAAGGGGGAGACCCAGTACTTC.